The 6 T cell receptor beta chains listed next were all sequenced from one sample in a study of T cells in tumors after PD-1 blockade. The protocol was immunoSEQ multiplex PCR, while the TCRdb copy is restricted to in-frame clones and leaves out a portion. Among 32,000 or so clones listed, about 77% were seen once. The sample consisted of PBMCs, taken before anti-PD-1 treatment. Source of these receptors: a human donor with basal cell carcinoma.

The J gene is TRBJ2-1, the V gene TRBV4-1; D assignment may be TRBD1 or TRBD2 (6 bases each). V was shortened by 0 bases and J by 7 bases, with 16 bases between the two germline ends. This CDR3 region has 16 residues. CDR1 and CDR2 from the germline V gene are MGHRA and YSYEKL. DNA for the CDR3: TGCGCCAGCAGCCAAGACGAGGGGGGCTACCAGAATGAGCAGTTCTTC. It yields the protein CASSQDEGGYQNEQFF.

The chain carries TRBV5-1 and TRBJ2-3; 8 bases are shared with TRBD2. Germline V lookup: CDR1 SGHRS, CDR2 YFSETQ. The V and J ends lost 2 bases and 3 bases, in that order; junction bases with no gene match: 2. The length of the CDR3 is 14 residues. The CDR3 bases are TGCGCCAGCAGCTTTAGCGGGAAAACAGATACGCAGTATTTT. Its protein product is CASSFSGKTDTQYF.

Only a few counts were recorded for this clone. The CDR3 nucleotides read TGTGCCAGCAGTTTATCGTATGTGAGGCGGGAGGGCCGGCGGGAGACCCAGTACTTC. It translates to CASSLSYVRREGRRETQYF. This rearrangement joins TRBV28 to TRBJ2-5; 9 bases fit TRBD2. CDR1 MDHEN and CDR2 SYDVKM come from the germline V gene. Trimming cost V 1 base and J 5 bases; bases outside gene matches: 17. The CDR3 is 19 amino acids.

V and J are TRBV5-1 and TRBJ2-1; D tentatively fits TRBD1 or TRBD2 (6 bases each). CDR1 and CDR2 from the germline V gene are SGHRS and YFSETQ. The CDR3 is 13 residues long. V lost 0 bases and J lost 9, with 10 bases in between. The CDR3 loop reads CASSLVGGREQFF. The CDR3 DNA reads TGCGCCAGCAGCTTGGTCGGGGGCCGTGAGCAGTTCTTC.

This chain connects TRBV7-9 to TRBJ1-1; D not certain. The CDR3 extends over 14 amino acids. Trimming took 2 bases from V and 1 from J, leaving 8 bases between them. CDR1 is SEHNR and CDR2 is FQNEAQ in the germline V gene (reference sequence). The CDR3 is CASSLSSANTEAFF. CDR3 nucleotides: TGTGCCAGCAGCTTATCCTCGGCGAACACTGAAGCTTTCTTT. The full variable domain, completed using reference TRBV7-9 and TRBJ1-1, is DTGVSQNPRHKITKRGQNVTFRCDPISEHNRLYWYRQTLGQGPEFLTYFQNEAQLEKSRLLSDRFSAERPKGSFSTLEIQRTEQGDSAMYLCASSLSSANTEAFFGQGTRLTVV.

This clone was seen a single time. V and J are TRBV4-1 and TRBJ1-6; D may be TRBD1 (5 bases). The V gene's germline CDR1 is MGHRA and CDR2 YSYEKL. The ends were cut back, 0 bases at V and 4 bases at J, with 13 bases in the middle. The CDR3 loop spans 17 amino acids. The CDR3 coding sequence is TGCGCCAGCAGCCAAGATAGGCGTAGGGGATATAATTCACCCCTCCACTTT. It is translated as CASSQDRRRGYNSPLHF.